This TCR beta chain was captured in a study of graft-versus-host responses after intestinal transplantation. In the study overall: Recipients had multivisceral, liver-intestinal, or isolated intestinal transplants. All of the recipients had induction that used anti-thymocyte globulin, then tacrolimus and steroids for 2 to 3 years. The study's findings and limits: Those patients showing graft-donor T cell macrochimerism displayed high graft-versus-host to host-versus-graft clonal ratios in allografts.

Profiling relied on immunoSEQ multiplex PCR, and the TCRdb table lists in-frame clones only, not all of them. The sample shows 85,000 to 95,000 clones, 85% to 95% of them seen only once. Worth noting for this clone: Its antigen is as yet unknown.

This CDR3 contains 17 residues. Germline V gene data show CDR1 as SNHLY and CDR2 as FYNNEI. J was trimmed by 3 bases and V by 5 bases; bases with no gene match: 9. This specimen consisted of unstimulated CD8+ T cells sorted from spleen or lymph node cells, obtained before intestinal transplant. V gene TRBV2 combines with J gene TRBJ2-1; TRBD2 matches at 11 bases. The sequence was obtained from a human donor who received an intestinal transplant. CDR3 protein: CASSLRAGTSGYNEQFF. Here the CDR3 DNA reads TGTGCCAGCAGTTTACGAGCCGGGACTAGCGGCTACAATGAGCAGTTCTTC. The full variable domain, completed using reference TRBV2 and TRBJ2-1, is EPEVTQTPSHQVTQMGQEVILRCVPISNHLYFYWYRQILGQKVEFLVSFYNNEISEKSEIFDDQFSVERPDGSNFTLKIRSTKLEDSAMYFCASSLRAGTSGYNEQFFGPGTRLTVL.